The clone carrying this T cell receptor beta chain was counted only a few times. Its antigen remains unknown. This sample stems from a study of Tregs in tolerant kidney transplant recipients. Study results and limitations: Few patients were studied, so findings need validation in larger groups. Tregs expanded with activated donor B cells seemed most donor-specific.

Unmatched junction bases numbered 6, after V lost 4 bases and J lost 4 bases. The CDR3 is made up of 14 amino acids. Germline loops: CDR1 SGHRS, CDR2 YFSETQ. Generated by immunoSEQ multiplex PCR, the TCRdb table keeps only in-frame clones and is missing some. The data show 110,000 or so clones, roughly 93% seen once. The chain links TRBV5-1 to TRBJ1-1; 8 nucleotides line up with TRBD1. The receptor's source is a human donor in good health. Sequenced sample: CD4+ T cells from blood. CDR3 bases: TGCGCCAGCAGCGCGACAGGGGTAGTCACTGAAGCTTTCTTT. It codes for CASSATGVVTEAFF.